The text below deals with one T cell receptor beta chain. These data are taken from a study of blood T cell repertoires in COVID-19. Study in general: Acute and convalescent COVID-19 specimens originated in the United States, Italy and Spain. Sources were T cells, B-cell-depleted T cells, or PBMCs; the material itself was cDNA or gDNA.

Source study methods: Researchers report that nucleated cell counts were estimated from reference gene primer amplification. Clones were sequenced by immunoSEQ multiplex PCR, and TCRdb holds only the in-frame ones, with some missing. V and J calls and clone size are those listed in that table; D and trimming were worked out from the DNA. The table lists 200,000 to 250,000 clones, approximately 91% of them singletons. The CDR3 loop spans 16 amino acids. The ends lost 7 bases at V and 10 bases at J; junction bases unmatched: 15. CDR1 and CDR2 (germline): KGHSH, LQKENI. The J gene is TRBJ2-1, the V gene TRBV18; 11 nucleotides agree with TRBD2. The sequencing sample was made of peripheral blood. The origin of this receptor is a woman between 55 and 75 years old with acute or convalescent COVID-19. For the CDR3, the DNA is TGTGCCAGCTTAAACGGGGCTAGCGGGGGGACCCAAGAGCAGTTCTTC. Residues: CASLNGASGGTQEQFF.